Following are 25 T cell receptor beta chains from one sample sequenced in a study of shared clonotypes between healthy human individuals. Assay: immunoSEQ multiplex PCR; the TCRdb copy retains only in-frame clones and omits some. The sample carries 950,000 to 1,300,000 clones, 70% to 80% recorded once. The sample consisted of memory CD4+ T cells sorted from blood. The subset is: CD45RA-negative fraction. The receptor source for this set is a young man in good health.

This clone occurred a few times. The same CDR3 can be traced to other DNA sequences in this sample. V and J are TRBV7-6 and TRBJ2-1; 7 bases map to TRBD1. The V gene end was trimmed by 1 base and the J gene end by 4 bases; junction bases not matched to a gene: 1. Per the germline V gene, CDR1 is SGHVS and CDR2 is FNYEAQ. The CDR3 contains 14 residues. The CDR3 DNA reads as TGTGCCAGCAGCTTAGAGGGGGCATACAATGAGCAGTTCTTC. Translated, it gives CASSLEGAYNEQFF.

The genes are TRBV4-3 and TRBJ1-4, with D possibly TRBD1 on 6 matching bases. The CDR3 totals 17 residues. The V end was cut by 0 bases, the J end by 5 bases, with 16 bases between. Germline loops: CDR1 LGHNA, CDR2 YSLEER. The CDR3 nucleotides read TGCGCCAGCAGCCAAGATCGGGGGGCAGGGACAAATGAAAAACTGTTTTTT. This translates into CASSQDRGAGTNEKLFF.

This chain links TRBV6-6 with TRBJ2-7, with TRBD1 identical over 7 bases. The CDR3 consists of 15 residues. Germline CDR1 and CDR2: MNHNY and SVGAGI (reference sequence). V lost 4 bases and J lost 2; bases outside the gene matches: 8. The CDR3 coding sequence is TGTGCCAGCAGTTCCTATTCCGGGACAGCCTACGAGCAGTACTTC. It codes for CASSSYSGTAYEQYF.

The J gene is TRBJ2-3, the V gene TRBV30; TRBD2 agrees at 7 bases. The CDR3 contains 13 residues. CDR1 is GTSNPN, CDR2 SVGIG, per germline (reference sequence). J gave up 4 bases and V 2 bases, and 3 bases lay outside the gene matches. Here the CDR3 DNA reads TGTGCCTGGAGTTGGGGAGGGTCAGATACGCAGTATTTT. Its translation is CAWSWGGSDTQYF.

This chain uses TRBV30 with TRBJ1-2; D is perhaps TRBD1 (6 bases). V lost 1 base, J lost 11 bases, and 17 bases lay in between. The CDR3 has 13 amino acids. Per germline, CDR1 GTSNPN and CDR2 SVGIG (reference sequence). In nucleotides, the CDR3 is TGTGCCTGGAGTGCCGGAATTGGGGGCCCTTACACCTTC. Translation gives CAWSAGIGGPYTF.

The V call is TRBV5-6, the J call TRBJ1-2; D gene unclear. The CDR3 is made up of 15 amino acids. The germline V gene encodes CDR1 SGHDT and CDR2 YYEEEE. V was cut by 5 bases and J by 4 bases, with 18 bases left in between. CDR3 in amino acids: CASSYRANVVYGYTF. CDR3 nucleotide sequence: TGTGCCAGCAGTTACCGGGCCAATGTGGTCTATGGCTACACCTTC.

This clone was picked up one time. At the DNA level, this CDR3 is encoded by other sequences in the same sample as well. The chain combines TRBV7-2 with TRBJ2-1; TRBD1 might be the D (5 bases). CDR1 and CDR2 from the germline V gene are SGHTA and FQGNSA. V shed 0 bases and J shed 4 bases, with 10 bases lying between them. CDR3 length: 15 residues. CDR3 nucleotide sequence: TGTGCCAGCAGCTTAGCGCAGGGATCTTACAATGAGCAGTTCTTC. Translating it yields CASSLAQGSYNEQFF.

This clone was counted a single time. The chain carries TRBV11-2 and TRBJ2-3; 11 nucleotides align to TRBD2. Germline values: CDR1 SGHAT, CDR2 FQNNGV. J gave up 1 base and V 5 bases, and 5 bases lay outside the gene matches. This CDR3 is built from 16 residues. CDR3 residues: CASSPLAGGRTDTQYF. In DNA, the CDR3 is TGTGCCAGCAGCCCGCTAGCGGGAGGACGCACAGATACGCAGTATTTT.

The rearrangement links TRBV19 to TRBJ1-3; D not certain. This CDR3 contains 11 residues. Germline lookup yields CDR1 LNHDA and CDR2 SQIVND (reference sequence). This CDR3 is CALDSGNTIYF. Here the CDR3 DNA reads TGTGCTCTAGACTCTGGAAACACCATATATTTT.

This clone appeared a few times. This chain links TRBV6-1 with TRBJ2-2, with TRBD1 identical over 11 bases. Germline trimming cut 0 bases from V and 6 bases from J; bases unmatched to any gene: 9. Germline CDR1 reads MNHNS; CDR2 reads SASEGT. The CDR3 runs to 18 residues. In DNA, the CDR3 is TGTGCCAGCAGTGAAGCCCATCGGACAGGGGGCTTCCCCGGGGAGCTGTTTTTT. Its protein is CASSEAHRTGGFPGELFF.

The chain is built from TRBV19 and TRBJ1-2, with a possible D match to TRBD1 (6 bases). The CDR3 length is 16 residues. Germline assignment: CDR1 LNHDA and CDR2 SQIVND (reference sequence). V lost 4 bases and J 0 bases, leaving 15 bases between the germline ends. CDR3 sequence (DNA): TGTGCCAGTAGTACCGACGACAGGACCGCTAACTATGGCTACACCTTC. It specifies CASSTDDRTANYGYTF.

J is TRBJ2-2 and V is TRBV19; D is uncertain. CDR1 LNHDA and CDR2 SQIVND come from the germline V gene (reference sequence). The CDR3 length is 14 residues. V lost 7 bases and J lost 4, with 13 bases in between. The CDR3 DNA sequence: TGTGCCAGTACTAAGACTCACCTCACCGGGGAGCTGTTTTTT. This encodes CASTKTHLTGELFF.

The chain combines TRBV10-3 with TRBJ1-3; no definite D call. Deletions cut 7 bases from V and 0 bases from J, with 16 bases between. From germline, CDR1 is ENHRY and CDR2 SYGVKD. The length of the CDR3 is 16 residues. CDR3 nucleotides: TGTGCCATCACCGACCCCGGGAAGGACTCTGGAAACACCATATATTTT. Protein product: CAITDPGKDSGNTIYF.

The chain carries TRBV9 and TRBJ2-5; D call uncertain. The CDR3 runs 15 residues. Germline CDR1 reads SGDLS; CDR2 reads YYNGEE. Deletions cut 0 bases from V and 5 bases from J, with 14 bases between. CDR3 amino acids: CASSVDGVLGETQYF. The CDR3 region has the DNA TGTGCCAGCAGCGTAGATGGGGTCTTAGGGGAGACCCAGTACTTC.

The chain uses TRBV19 and TRBJ2-2, with TRBD1 as a possible D gene (5 bases). Germline CDR1 reads LNHDA; CDR2 reads SQIVND (reference sequence). This CDR3 is built from 16 residues. Trimming took 3 bases from V and 6 from J, leaving 17 bases between them. The CDR3 DNA is TGTGCCAGTAGTATCACCCCCGGTGGGGCCGCCGGGGAGCTGTTTTTT. Amino acid sequence: CASSITPGGAAGELFF.

With respect to this clone: The sample holds other DNA sequences that translate to the same CDR3. V gene TRBV10-2 combines with J gene TRBJ1-1; unclear D gene. CDR3 length: 14 amino acids. CDR1 WSHSY and CDR2 SAAADI come from the germline V gene. V lost 3 bases, J lost 0 bases, and 8 bases lay in between. The CDR3 is CASSDGGLNTEAFF. In DNA, the CDR3 is TGCGCCAGCAGTGATGGAGGCTTGAACACTGAAGCTTTCTTT.

In the case of this clone: This sample includes further DNA sequences coding for the same CDR3. This chain joins TRBV11-2 and TRBJ2-1; either TRBD1 or TRBD2 may supply D (5 bases each). The CDR3 consists of 14 residues. Germline loops: CDR1 SGHAT, CDR2 FQNNGV. V lost 3 bases, J lost 3 bases, and 9 bases lay in between. The CDR3 DNA sequence: TGTGCCAGCAGCTTGGGGGACGTCTACAATGAGCAGTTCTTC. Translation: CASSLGDVYNEQFF.

This rearrangement joins TRBV21-1 to TRBJ2-7; TRBD1 is taken as the D call from the table, unchecked against the DNA. TRBV21-1 is recorded as a pseudogene. The CDR3 loop spans 15 amino acids. This chain's CDR3 is CASSPRDRVVGEQYF. CDR3 nucleotide sequence: TGTGCCAGCAGCCCCCGGGACAGGGTCGTAGGCGAGCAGTACTTC.

This clone was detected only once. CDR3 region: CASSSGPEAFF. The CDR3 bases are TGTGCCAGCAGCTCAGGCCCTGAAGCTTTCTTT. The chain combines TRBV7-2 with TRBJ1-1; D is unclear. The CDR3 is 11 residues long. Germline assignment: CDR1 SGHTA and CDR2 FQGNSA. V lost 4 bases, J lost 6 bases, and 6 bases lay in between.

The chain links TRBV18 to TRBJ1-2; no clear D. This CDR3 is built from 15 residues. The V end lost 0 bases, the J end lost 3 bases, and 11 bases lay between the germline ends. The germline gives CDR1 KGHSH, CDR2 LQKENI. CDR3 DNA sequence: TGTGCCAGCTCACCACCGTTGGGAATGGACTATGGCTACACCTTC. It codes for CASSPPLGMDYGYTF.

As to this clone: This sequence may be a read error, since a much larger clone differs from it by one base. The J gene is TRBJ1-2, the V gene TRBV5-8, with TRBD1 as a possible D gene (6 bases). The CDR3 sequence is 13 residues long. Germline CDR1 and CDR2: SGHTS and YDEGEE. V was shortened by 2 bases and J by 3 bases, with 8 bases between the two germline ends. The CDR3 spells CASSFSGDYGYTF. In DNA, the CDR3 is TGTGCCAGCAGCTTTTCAGGGGACTATGGCTACACCTTC.

V gene TRBV7-9 combines with J gene TRBJ1-5, with 10 bases matching TRBD1. The germline gives CDR1 SEHNR, CDR2 FQNEAQ (reference sequence). Trimming removed 3 bases from V and 1 base from J; junction bases left unmatched: 9. The CDR3 covers 18 residues. CDR3 residues: CASSLGQGRSWSNQPQHF. The CDR3 DNA follows: TGTGCCAGCAGCTTGGGACAGGGGAGGAGTTGGAGCAATCAGCCCCAGCATTTT.

The rearrangement links TRBV27 to TRBJ1-4; perhaps TRBD1 as D (6 bases). This CDR3 contains 16 residues. Germline CDR1 MNHEY, CDR2 SMNVEV (reference sequence). Trimming stripped 2 bases from V and 3 bases from J, with 13 bases between. CDR3 in amino acids: CASSLDRTGANEKLFF. CDR3 DNA: TGTGCCAGCAGTTTAGACAGGACGGGCGCTAATGAAAAACTGTTTTTT. Using reference TRBV27 and TRBJ1-4 for the parts outside the CDR3, the full variable domain is EAQVTQNPRYLITVTGKKLTVTCSQNMNHEYMSWYRQDPGLGLRQIYYSMNVEVTDKGDVPEGYKVSRKEKRNFPLILESPSPNQTSLYFCASSLDRTGANEKLFFGSGTQLSVL.

The CDR3 nucleotides read TGCGCCAGCAGCGATCCCCAGGGCCGCGGGGAGCAGTTCTTC. Translation gives CASSDPQGRGEQFF. V and J are TRBV4-1 and TRBJ2-1; D is tentatively TRBD1 or TRBD2 (5 bases each). This CDR3 is built from 14 residues. V lost 5 bases, J lost 10 bases, and 18 bases lay in between. The V gene's germline CDR1 is MGHRA and CDR2 YSYEKL.

The chain joins TRBV7-2 to TRBJ2-2; TRBD2 matches 14 bases. CDR3 size: 17 residues. CDR1 is SGHTA and CDR2 is FQGNSA in the germline V gene. J lost 4 bases, V lost 5 bases, and 6 bases had no gene match. Here the CDR3 DNA reads TGTGCCAGCAGCGGGACTAGCGGGAGTACTGCCACCGGGGAGCTGTTTTTT. Encoded protein: CASSGTSGSTATGELFF.